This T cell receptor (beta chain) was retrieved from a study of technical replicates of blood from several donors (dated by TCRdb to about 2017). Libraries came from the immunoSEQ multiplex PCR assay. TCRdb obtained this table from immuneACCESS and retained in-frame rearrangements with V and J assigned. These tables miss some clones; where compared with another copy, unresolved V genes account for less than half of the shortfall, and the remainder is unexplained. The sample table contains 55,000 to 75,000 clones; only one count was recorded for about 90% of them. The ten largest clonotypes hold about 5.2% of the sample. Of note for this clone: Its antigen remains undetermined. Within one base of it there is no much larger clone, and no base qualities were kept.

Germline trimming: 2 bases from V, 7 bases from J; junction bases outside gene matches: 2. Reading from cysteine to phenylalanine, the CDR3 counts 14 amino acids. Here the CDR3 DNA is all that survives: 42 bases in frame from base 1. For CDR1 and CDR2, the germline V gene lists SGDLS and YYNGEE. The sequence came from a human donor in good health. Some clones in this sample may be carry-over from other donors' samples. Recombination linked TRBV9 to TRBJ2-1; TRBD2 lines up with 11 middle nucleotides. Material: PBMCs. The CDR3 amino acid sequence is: CASSVWTSGNEQFF. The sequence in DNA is TGTGCCAGCAGCGTTTGGACTAGCGGGAATGAGCAGTTCTTC.